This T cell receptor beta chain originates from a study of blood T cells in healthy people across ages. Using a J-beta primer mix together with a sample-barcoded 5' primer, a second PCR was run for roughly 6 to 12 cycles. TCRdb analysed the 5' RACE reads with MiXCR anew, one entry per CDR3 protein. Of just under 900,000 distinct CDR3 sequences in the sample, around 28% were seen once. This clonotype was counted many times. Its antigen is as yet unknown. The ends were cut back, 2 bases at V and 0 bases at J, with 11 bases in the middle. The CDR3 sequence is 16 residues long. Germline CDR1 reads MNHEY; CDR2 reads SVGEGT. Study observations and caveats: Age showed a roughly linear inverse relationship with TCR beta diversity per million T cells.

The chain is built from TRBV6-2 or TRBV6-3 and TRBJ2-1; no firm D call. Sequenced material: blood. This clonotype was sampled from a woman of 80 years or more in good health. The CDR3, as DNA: TGTGCCAGCAGTTACGGGTTAGGGATCTCCTACAATGAGCAGTTCTTC. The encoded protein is CASSYGLGISYNEQFF.